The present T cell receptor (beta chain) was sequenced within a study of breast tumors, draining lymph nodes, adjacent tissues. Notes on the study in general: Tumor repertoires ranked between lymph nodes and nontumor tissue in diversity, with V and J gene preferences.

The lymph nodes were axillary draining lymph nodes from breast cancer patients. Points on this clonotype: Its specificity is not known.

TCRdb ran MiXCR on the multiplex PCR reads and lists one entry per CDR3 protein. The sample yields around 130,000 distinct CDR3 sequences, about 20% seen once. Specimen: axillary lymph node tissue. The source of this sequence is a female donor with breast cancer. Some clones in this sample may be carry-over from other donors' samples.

The DNA for the CDR3 is TGCAGTGCTAGAGATGGTCCAGGGGGACGGGGAGGCAATCAGCCCCAGTACTTC. Its protein product is CSARDGPGGRGGNQPQYF. The chain recombines TRBV20-1 with TRBJ2-5; maybe TRBD1 (7 bases). Trimming took 0 bases from V and 9 from J, leaving 29 bases between them. CDR1 and CDR2 from the germline V gene are DFQATT and SNEGSKA (reference sequence). The CDR3 runs 18 residues.